This T cell receptor (beta chain) emerged from a study of vaccination and CD4 T cells after COVID-19. Looking at the study overall: Cultures designated as controls were supplied with a CEFX pool, an HIV-1 Nef pool, or no peptide.

At the Johns Hopkins FTIC core, DNA taken from cultured CD4+ T cells was sequenced by way of the Oncomine TCR Beta short-read assay. It was from cultured CD4+ T cells that genomic DNA was extracted. Via MiXCR, TCRdb re-called the PCR reads, giving one row per CDR3 protein. Of 8,500 to 14,000 distinct CDR3 sequences listed, approximately 39% are singletons. CDR3 length: 16 residues. Germline CDR1 is MDHEN and CDR2 is SYDVKM. Trimming shortened V by 5 bases and J by 9 bases, and 23 bases separated the two germline ends. Noted treatment: roughly nine-day PBMC culture with coronavirus spike peptide pools or control peptides (ViraFEST assay). Unexposed donor CD4+ T cells predated the COVID-19 pandemic, collected 2011-2018. ViraFEST relied on peptide pools to expand antigen-specific T cells; the TCRs were sequenced afterward. Peptide pools at roughly 11 ug/ml, together with roughly 9.1 IU/ml IL-2, were added to cultures of approximately 2 million PBMCs per well.

With respect to this clonotype: As yet, its antigen is unknown.

The sequenced sample consisted of CD4+ T cells from blood, cultured in vitro. The rearrangement links TRBV28 to TRBJ2-1; D might be TRBD2 (7 bases). The clonotype comes from a human donor in good health. CDR3 sequence: CASSLPGLPPDSEQFF. Written as DNA, the CDR3 is TGTGCCAGCAGTCTACCGGGACTACCCCCGGACAGTGAGCAGTTCTTC.